The 17 T cell receptor beta chains reported below all come from one sample, sequenced in a study of blood T cell repertoires in COVID-19. The repertoire was sequenced with immunoSEQ multiplex PCR; TCRdb's copy has only in-frame clones and lacks some. The table records about 230,000 clones, approximately 87% of them present only once. The sample taken for sequencing was peripheral blood. The receptors shown here come from a woman in her seventies with active or convalescent COVID-19.

The CDR3 is CASSSQGWTEAFF. CDR3 DNA sequence: TGTGCCAGCAGCTCACAGGGTTGGACTGAAGCTTTCTTT. The chain joins TRBV9 to TRBJ1-1; D is possibly TRBD1 (6 bases). The CDR3 loop spans 13 amino acids. The V gene's germline CDR1 is SGDLS and CDR2 YYNGEE. Trimming left V 4 bases short and J 5 bases short, with 12 bases between.

Here the CDR3 DNA reads TGTGCCAGCAGTCGAGGACAGGGCGACTATGGCTACACCTTC. Protein product: CASSRGQGDYGYTF. The V call is TRBV6-6, the J call TRBJ1-2, with TRBD1 identical over 8 bases. The CDR3 totals 14 residues. Germline CDR1 MNHNY, CDR2 SVGAGI (reference sequence). With 5 bases clipped from V and 3 bases from J, the junction kept 5 bases outside the gene matches.

Regarding this clone: Other nucleotide sequences in the sample specify the same CDR3. This rearrangement joins TRBV19 to TRBJ1-1; TRBD1 might be the D (5 bases). Germline CDR1 is LNHDA and CDR2 is SQIVND (reference sequence). Trimming removed 6 bases at V and 2 bases at J, with 10 bases between. The CDR3 covers 13 residues. This chain's CDR3 is CASSTQGNTEAFF. The DNA for the CDR3 is TGTGCCAGTAGCACCCAGGGCAACACTGAAGCTTTCTTT. Supplemented by reference TRBV19 and TRBJ1-1, the full variable domain reads DGGITQSPKYLFRKEGQNVTLSCEQNLNHDAMYWYRQDPGQGLRLIYYSQIVNDFQKGDIAEGYSVSREKKESFPLTVTSAQKNPTAFYLCASSTQGNTEAFFGQGTRLTVV.

A few counts support this clone. The V gene is TRBV2, the J gene TRBJ1-1; D is perhaps TRBD1 (6 bases). This CDR3 contains 13 residues. In germline, CDR1 is SNHLY, CDR2 FYNNEI. V was shortened by 6 bases and J by 5 bases, with 13 bases between the two germline ends. DNA of the CDR3: TGTGCCAGCAGAGACGGACAGATGACTGAAGCTTTCTTT. As protein: CASRDGQMTEAFF.

The chain has TRBV5-1 and TRBJ2-5, with a possible D match to TRBD2 (6 bases). The germline V gene encodes CDR1 SGHRS and CDR2 YFSETQ. There are 17 residues in the CDR3. Trimming took 4 bases from V and 4 from J, leaving 23 bases between them. The CDR3 protein is CASSPQPPGVAGETQYF. The CDR3 DNA sequence: TGCGCCAGCAGCCCCCAACCTCCGGGGGTGGCGGGAGAGACCCAGTACTTC.

The chain couples TRBV10-1 to TRBJ1-2; D perhaps matches TRBD1 (6 bases). V lost 5 bases and J lost 4, with 17 bases in between. The CDR3 sequence is 15 residues long. In germline, CDR1 is WNHNN, CDR2 SYGVQD (reference sequence). The CDR3 reads CASSRTPGDPYGYTF. DNA of the CDR3: TGCGCCAGCAGTAGGACGCCAGGGGATCCCTATGGCTACACCTTC.

The chain recombines TRBV4-1 with TRBJ1-2; D possibly corresponds to TRBD1 (6 bases). Germline CDR1 and CDR2: MGHRA and YSYEKL. V lost 0 bases, J lost 6 bases, and 14 bases lay in between. This CDR3 is 15 amino acids long. The CDR3 reads CASSQDRGRPDGYTF. The CDR3 DNA is TGCGCCAGCAGCCAAGATAGGGGGAGACCAGATGGCTACACCTTC.

The chain employs TRBV10-3 and TRBJ1-1; D is unresolved. The CDR3 covers 17 residues. From germline, CDR1 is ENHRY and CDR2 SYGVKD. The V gene lost 4 bases and the J gene lost 0 bases, with 18 bases spanning the gap. CDR3 loop: CAISGREGVGMNTEAFF. The DNA for the CDR3 is TGTGCCATCAGTGGTAGGGAGGGAGTAGGTATGAACACTGAAGCTTTCTTT.

This chain joins TRBV6-5 and TRBJ1-5, with 7 bases identical to TRBD1. The CDR3 runs 15 residues. From germline, CDR1 is MNHEY and CDR2 SVGAGI. Germline trimming cut 6 bases from V and 0 bases from J; bases unmatched to any gene: 5. The CDR3 sequence: CASSRDSRSNQPQHF. CDR3 in DNA: TGTGCCAGCAGCCGGGACAGTCGTAGCAATCAGCCCCAGCATTTT.

The genes are TRBV7-3 and TRBJ2-3, with TRBD2 matching over 10 bases. The CDR3 runs to 16 residues. V lost 5 bases to trimming and J lost 4 bases; unmatched junction nucleotides: 9. The V gene's germline CDR1 is SGHTA and CDR2 FQGTGA. DNA for the CDR3: TGTGCCAGCAGCCCTAGACTAGCGGGCCTCCCAGATACGCAGTATTTT. Its translation: CASSPRLAGLPDTQYF.

The V gene is TRBV7-9, the J gene TRBJ2-3; D remains ambiguous. The CDR3 extends over 14 amino acids. Germline CDR1 SEHNR, CDR2 FQNEAQ (reference sequence). The V and J ends lost 3 bases and 4 bases respectively, with 11 bases between them. CDR3 nucleotides: TGTGCCAGCAGCTTTAGTAGCACTCCAGATACGCAGTATTTT. This gives the protein CASSFSSTPDTQYF. Filled out from reference TRBV7-9 and TRBJ2-3, the complete variable domain reads DTGVSQNPRHKITKRGQNVTFRCDPISEHNRLYWYRQTLGQGPEFLTYFQNEAQLEKSRLLSDRFSAERPKGSFSTLEIQRTEQGDSAMYLCASSFSSTPDTQYFGPGTRLTVL.

This clone appeared once. The chain links TRBV3-1 (or the pseudogene TRBV3-2) to TRBJ1-6; 8 nucleotides align to TRBD1. The CDR3 has 14 amino acids. Germline CDR1 reads LGHDT; CDR2 reads YNNKEL (reference sequence). With 7 bases clipped from V and 6 bases from J, the junction kept 5 bases outside the gene matches. The CDR3 region has the DNA TGTGCCAGCATGGAGGGGACAGGTAATTCACCCCTCCACTTT. It translates to CASMEGTGNSPLHF.

This chain links TRBV11-3 with TRBJ2-2; D not resolved. Trimming removed 4 bases at V and 6 bases at J, with 12 bases between. The V gene's germline CDR1 is SGHNT and CDR2 YENEEA. The CDR3 extends over 14 amino acids. In DNA, the CDR3 is TGTGCCAGCAGCTCCCGAGATTTGCCCGGGGAGCTGTTTTTT. This encodes CASSSRDLPGELFF.

This clone was recorded once. CDR3 sequence reads: CASSLKRGGSTDTQYF. As DNA, the CDR3 is TGTGCCAGCAGCTTAAAGCGGGGGGGAAGCACAGATACGCAGTATTTT. V is TRBV7-2 and J is TRBJ2-3, with TRBD2 matching over 10 bases. V trimming: 2 bases; J trimming: 0 bases; junction bases outside the gene matches: 2. The CDR3 length is 16 residues. Germline lookup yields CDR1 SGHTA and CDR2 FQGNSA.

The table lists this clone with a few counts. V is TRBV7-6 and J is TRBJ1-2; 7 nucleotides line up with TRBD1. Unmatched junction bases numbered 9, after V lost 4 bases and J lost 4 bases. In germline, CDR1 is SGHVS, CDR2 FNYEAQ. The CDR3 runs 15 residues. In nucleotides, the CDR3 is TGTGCCAGCAGCTCCCGCCCAGGGGGAATCTATGGCTACACCTTC. Its protein is CASSSRPGGIYGYTF.

The chain uses TRBV5-8 and TRBJ1-3, with 8 bases that match TRBD1. The CDR3 is 14 amino acids. V was clipped by 2 bases and J by 4 bases; unmatched bases: 2. CDR1 and CDR2 (germline): SGHTS, YDEGEE. CDR3 sequence: CASSFGDRGNTIYF. Here the CDR3 DNA reads TGTGCCAGCAGCTTCGGGGACAGGGGAAACACCATATATTTT.

The J gene is TRBJ1-6, the V gene TRBV7-2; D remains unclear. Germline V gene lookup returns CDR1 SGHTA and CDR2 FQGNSA. V lost 2 bases and J lost 11, with 10 bases in between. The CDR3 sequence is 13 residues long. The CDR3: CASSLTREPPLHF. The CDR3, as DNA: TGTGCCAGCAGCTTAACCCGGGAACCACCCCTCCACTTT.